This T cell receptor beta chain stems from a study of CD8 T cells in ankylosing spondylitis. Study-wide results and caveats: Disease-linked clones bore a CD8+ phenotype, appearing relatively rarely in peripheral blood. There was a TCR beta motif, made of 7 or 8 highly homologous variants, that appeared characteristic of ankylosing spondylitis blood. There was reportedly significant enrichment of clones that were disease-linked in matched ankylosing spondylitis synovial fluid.

As the method for making TCR beta libraries, quantitative 5'-RACE with molecular barcodes was used. In TCRdb, the 5' RACE reads were re-called with MiXCR into one record per CDR3 protein. Among fewer than 400,000 distinct CDR3 sequences, about a fifth were seen once, and the ten largest hold 15% to 20%. The CDR3 extends over 16 amino acids. V lost 2 bases and J 1 base, leaving 11 bases between the germline ends. CDR1 is KGHSH and CDR2 is LQKENI in the germline V gene. As for this clonotype: Its antigen is undetermined.

What was sequenced was blood, either unsorted or a sorted T cell fraction (not recorded which). V usage is TRBV18 and J usage is TRBJ2-2; D ambiguous. The sequence came from a male donor with ankylosing spondylitis. The CDR3 region is CASSPGPIMNTGELFF. The DNA for the CDR3 is TGTGCCAGCTCACCAGGTCCTATAATGAACACCGGGGAGCTGTTTTTT.